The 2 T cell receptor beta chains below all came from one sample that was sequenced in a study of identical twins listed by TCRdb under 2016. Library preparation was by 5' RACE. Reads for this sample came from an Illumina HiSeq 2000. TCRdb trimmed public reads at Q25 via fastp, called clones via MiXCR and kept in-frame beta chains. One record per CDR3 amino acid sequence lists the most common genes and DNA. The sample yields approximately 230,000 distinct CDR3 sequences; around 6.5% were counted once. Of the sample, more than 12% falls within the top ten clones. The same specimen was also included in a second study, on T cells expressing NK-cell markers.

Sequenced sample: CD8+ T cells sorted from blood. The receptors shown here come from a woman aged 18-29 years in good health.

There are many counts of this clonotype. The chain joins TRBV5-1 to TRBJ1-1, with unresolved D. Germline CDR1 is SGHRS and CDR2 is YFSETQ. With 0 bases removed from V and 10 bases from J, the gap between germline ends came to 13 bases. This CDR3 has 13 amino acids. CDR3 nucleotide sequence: TGCGCCAGCAGCTTGGGGGAAGGGTGGGGAGCTTTCTTT. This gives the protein CASSLGEGWGAFF.

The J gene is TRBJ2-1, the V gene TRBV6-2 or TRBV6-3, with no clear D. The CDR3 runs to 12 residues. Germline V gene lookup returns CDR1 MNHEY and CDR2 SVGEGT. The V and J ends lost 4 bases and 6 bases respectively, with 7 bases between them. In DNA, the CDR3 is TGTGCCAGCAGTTCTTATAGCAATGAGCAGTTCTTC. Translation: CASSSYSNEQFF.